The 8 T cell receptor beta chains listed next were all sequenced from one sample in a study of cytomegalovirus exposure and HLA in healthy donors. Generated by immunoSEQ multiplex PCR, the TCRdb table keeps only in-frame clones and is missing some. This sample has 100,000 to 150,000 clones, with approximately 88% found just once. Sample: PBMCs. These receptors were obtained from a woman aged 18-30 years in good health and CMV-seronegative.

V gene TRBV4-1 combines with J gene TRBJ2-3, with D maybe TRBD1 (6 bases). Trimming took off 4 bases at V and 10 bases at J, with 24 bases between the two ends. The CDR3 loop spans 16 amino acids. Looked up from germline, CDR1 is MGHRA and CDR2 is YSYEKL. CDR3 nucleotides: TGCGCCAGCAGCCCACAACATGGGACACGGGTGGATCCGCAGTATTTT. Translated, it gives CASSPQHGTRVDPQYF.

J is TRBJ2-7 and V is TRBV6-1, with 7 bases identical to TRBD1. Losses at the gene ends were 10 bases for V and 0 bases for J; bases not matched to a gene: 6. The CDR3 loop spans 13 amino acids. Germline loops: CDR1 MNHNS, CDR2 SASEGT. The CDR3 sequence: CAIAEGASYEQYF. The CDR3 DNA reads as TGTGCCATCGCAGAGGGGGCCTCCTACGAGCAGTACTTC.

V is TRBV19 and J is TRBJ2-7; D unclear. With 2 bases removed from V and 5 bases from J, the gap between germline ends came to 7 bases. CDR3 size: 12 residues. The germline V gene has CDR1 LNHDA and CDR2 SQIVND (reference sequence). The CDR3 coding sequence is TGTGCCAGTAGTATATCAGGCAACGAGCAGTACTTC. Protein sequence: CASSISGNEQYF.

The rearrangement uses TRBV5-6 and TRBJ2-7, with 8 nucleotides matching TRBD1. Germline V gene lookup returns CDR1 SGHDT and CDR2 YYEEEE. V gave up 1 base and J gave up 8 bases; unmatched junction bases: 8. CDR3 size: 14 residues. The CDR3 region has the DNA TGTGCCAGCAGCTTGTGGGACAGGTTGATCAAGCAGTACTTC. The encoded protein is CASSLWDRLIKQYF.

This chain uses TRBV27 with TRBJ2-2, with 7 bases lining up with TRBD1. Trimming at V came to 2 bases and at J to 6 bases, leaving 0 bases not matched to a gene. This CDR3 contains 13 residues. Germline lookup yields CDR1 MNHEY and CDR2 SMNVEV (reference sequence). CDR3 amino acids: CASSLRGPGELFF. CDR3 sequence (DNA): TGTGCCAGCAGTTTAAGGGGGCCCGGGGAGCTGTTTTTT.

The chain uses TRBV4-1 and TRBJ2-6; possibly TRBD2 for D (5 bases). The CDR3 has 17 residues. V lost 3 bases to trimming and J lost 1 base, with 13 bases between them. Germline CDR1 is MGHRA and CDR2 is YSYEKL. The CDR3 bases are TGCGCCAGCAGCCAGGCAACGGGGTTTTCTGGGGCCAACGTCCTGACTTTC. Encoded protein: CASSQATGFSGANVLTF.

This clone is a singleton in its sample. The chain employs TRBV13 and TRBJ1-1; possible D gene TRBD1, 5 bases. Trimming shortened V by 0 bases and J by 4 bases, and 12 bases separated the two germline ends. The germline V gene encodes CDR1 PRHDT and CDR2 FYEKMQ (reference sequence). This CDR3 is built from 15 residues. The CDR3 region has the DNA TGTGCCAGCAGCTTAGGAGAAGGGGCGACCACTGAAGCTTTCTTT. This sequence encodes CASSLGEGATTEAFF.

In this sample, this clone turned up a few times. The same CDR3 arises from other DNA sequences in this sample as well. The genes are TRBV11-3 and TRBJ2-7; 7 bases align to TRBD1. This CDR3 is 13 amino acids long. CDR1 is SGHNT, CDR2 YENEEA, per germline. The V and J ends lost 3 bases and 2 bases, in that order; junction bases with no gene match: 1. CDR3 sequence reads: CASSLGTAYEQYF. In nucleotides, the CDR3 is TGTGCCAGCAGCTTGGGGACAGCCTACGAGCAGTACTTC. Full variable domain (outside the CDR3, taken from reference TRBV11-3 and TRBJ2-7): EAGVVQSPRYKIIEKKQPVAFWCNPISGHNTLYWYLQNLGQGPELLIRYENEEAVDDSQLPKDRFSAERLKGVDSTLKIQPAELGDSAVYLCASSLGTAYEQYFGPGTRLTVT.